The 18 T cell receptor beta chains given below trace back to one sample, sequenced in a study of blood T cells in healthy people across ages. Next came a second PCR, run for roughly 7 to 12 cycles, which used a sample-barcoded 5' primer along with a J-beta primer mix. Each CDR3 protein is one row after TCRdb ran MiXCR on the 5' RACE reads. The table has about 780,000 distinct CDR3 sequences, around 45% seen once. The sequenced material came from blood. The source of these receptors is a man older than 75 in good health.

This clonotype has only a few counts. The chain recombines TRBV15 with TRBJ2-3; 8 nucleotides agree with TRBD2. Germline CDR1 LNHNV, CDR2 YYDKDF (reference sequence). CDR3 size: 17 residues. V lost 5 bases and J lost 1; bases outside the gene matches: 11. The CDR3 reads CATSSLSWREGTDTQYF. Written as DNA, the CDR3 is TGTGCCACCAGCTCTCTATCGTGGCGGGAGGGCACAGATACGCAGTATTTT.

The chain couples TRBV24-1 to TRBJ2-3, with D perhaps matching TRBD1 or TRBD2 (5 bases each). Germline V gene lookup returns CDR1 KGHDR and CDR2 SFDVKD. CDR3 length: 20 residues. The V gene lost 9 bases and the J gene lost 2 bases, with 32 bases spanning the gap. The DNA of the CDR3 is TGTGCCACCCCCAGAGCTGATTTGGGGGTTCCAGAGACAAACACAGATACGCAGTATTTT. This encodes CATPRADLGVPETNTDTQYF.

This clonotype was picked up one time. This CDR3 is CATSDLQGELFF. CDR3 nucleotide sequence: TGTGCCACCAGTGACCTTCAAGGGGAGCTGTTTTTT. The chain joins TRBV24-1 to TRBJ2-2; D ambiguous. CDR3 size: 12 residues. Germline V gene lookup returns CDR1 KGHDR and CDR2 SFDVKD. V lost 4 bases and J lost 8, with 7 bases in between.

The V and J genes are TRBV7-3 and TRBJ2-3; D may be TRBD2 (5 bases). The CDR3 totals 15 residues. Trimming removed 1 base at V and 1 base at J, with 9 bases between. The germline V gene encodes CDR1 SGHTA and CDR2 FQGTGA. In DNA form, the CDR3 reads TGTGCCAGCAGCTTAATAGGACTGGGCACAGATACGCAGTATTTT. It encodes CASSLIGLGTDTQYF. Supplemented by reference TRBV7-3 and TRBJ2-3, the full variable domain reads GAGVSQTPSNKVTEKGKYVELRCDPISGHTALYWYRQSLGQGPEFLIYFQGTGAADDSGLPNDRFFAVRPEGSVSTLKIQRTERGDSAVYLCASSLIGLGTDTQYFGPGTRLTVL.

With regard to this clonotype: A much larger clone sits a single nucleotide away, making a read error possible. V and J are TRBV25-1 and TRBJ2-3; TRBD1 matches at 8 bases. CDR3 length: 13 amino acids. Germline V gives CDR1 MGHDK, CDR2 SYGVNS. In nucleotides, the CDR3 is TGTGCCAGCAGGAGGGACAGGACAGATGCGCAGTATTTT. Its translation is CASRRDRTDAQYF.

This rearrangement joins TRBV12-3 or TRBV12-4 to TRBJ2-1; TRBD1 might be the D (6 bases). This CDR3 has 13 residues. V lost 11 bases to trimming and J lost 5 bases, with 16 bases between them. CDR3 nucleotide sequence: TGTGCCGGTGGCTTGGACAGTGACAATGAGCAGTTCTTC. Translating it yields CAGGLDSDNEQFF.

The gene calls are TRBV6-5 and TRBJ2-7; D unresolved. This CDR3 spans 15 amino acids. V gave up 0 bases and J gave up 0 bases, with 9 bases separating them. Germline values: CDR1 MNHEY, CDR2 SVGAGI. The CDR3 sequence: CASSYSKFPSYEQYF. The CDR3, as DNA: TGTGCCAGCAGTTACTCGAAATTTCCCTCCTACGAGCAGTACTTC.

The rearrangement links TRBV10-2 to TRBJ2-5; D gene ambiguous. Trimming left V 3 bases short and J 11 bases short, with 16 bases between. This CDR3 region has 13 residues. CDR1 and CDR2 (germline): WSHSY, SAAADI. The CDR3 spells CASSDIPYNEQYF. DNA for the CDR3: TGCGCCAGCAGTGATATCCCTTACAATGAGCAGTACTTC.

V and J are TRBV4-3 and TRBJ2-3; 11 nucleotides match TRBD1. Germline CDR1 and CDR2: LGHNA and YSLEER. The trim removed 3 bases at V and 4 bases at J, leaving 6 bases unmatched. The CDR3 is 16 residues long. The CDR3 DNA follows: TGCGCCAGCAGCCAGGCGGGACAGGGGGTACCAGATACGCAGTATTTT. This codes for CASSQAGQGVPDTQYF.

In this sample, this clonotype turned up a few times. The gene calls are TRBV28 and TRBJ1-5; a possible D gene is TRBD1 (6 bases). V lost 6 bases to trimming and J lost 3 bases, with 15 bases between them. Germline V gene data show CDR1 as MDHEN and CDR2 as SYDVKM. The CDR3 sequence is 15 residues long. DNA of the CDR3: TGTGCCAGCAGCCTGGGGGGCCTACACAATCAGCCCCAGCATTTT. Encoded protein: CASSLGGLHNQPQHF.

The rearrangement joins TRBV27 to TRBJ2-5, with D possibly TRBD2 on 6 matching bases. Trimming took off 5 bases at V and 7 bases at J, with 14 bases between the two ends. The CDR3 contains 13 residues. CDR1 is MNHEY, CDR2 SMNVEV, per germline (reference sequence). The CDR3 sequence is CASSISGRGTQYF. In nucleotides, the CDR3 is TGTGCCAGCAGTATTAGCGGAAGGGGGACCCAGTACTTC.

V and J are TRBV29-1 and TRBJ2-3; the D gene is possibly TRBD1 (5 bases). The CDR3 contains 13 residues. The germline V gene encodes CDR1 SQVTM and CDR2 ANQGSEA. V lost 4 bases and J 3 bases, leaving 11 bases between the germline ends. DNA for the CDR3: TGCAGCGTTGTAGGGGTTATTACAGATACGCAGTATTTT. Translation: CSVVGVITDTQYF.

The chain recombines TRBV7-8 with TRBJ1-5, with D possibly TRBD1 on 5 matching bases. The CDR3 consists of 17 residues. With 1 base removed from V and 0 bases from J, the gap between germline ends came to 13 bases. Germline V gene data show CDR1 as SGHVS and CDR2 as FQNEAQ. CDR3 sequence: CASSLGFGTDSNQPQHF. The CDR3 DNA is TGTGCCAGCAGCTTAGGATTCGGGACGGATAGCAATCAGCCCCAGCATTTT.

Turning to this clonotype: One junction end disagrees with the germline gene, perhaps due to a read error. This rearrangement joins TRBV4-2 to TRBJ2-3; 8 nucleotides align to TRBD2. Per germline, CDR1 LGHNA and CDR2 YNFKEQ. The CDR3 has 18 amino acids. As DNA, the CDR3 is TGTGCCAGCAGCCAAGAAGGTCAGGCGGGAGGTAATACAGATACGCGGTATTTT. Protein product: CASSQEGQAGGNTDTRYF.

There are a few counts of this clonotype. The CDR3 sequence is CASSQDGRTSVQETQYF. DNA for the CDR3: TGTGCCAGCAGCCAAGATGGGAGGACTAGCGTTCAAGAGACCCAGTACTTC. The chain uses TRBV4-2 and TRBJ2-5, with 9 bases fitting TRBD2. Germline CDR1 and CDR2: LGHNA and YNFKEQ. This CDR3 spans 17 amino acids. Trimming removed 0 bases from V and 2 bases from J; junction bases left unmatched: 7.

This clonotype has only one observation. This sequence joins TRBV20-1 and TRBJ2-3; D not resolved. Per the germline V gene, CDR1 is DFQATT and CDR2 is SNEGSKA (reference sequence). The CDR3 contains 11 residues. V dropped 5 bases and J dropped 6 bases, with 9 bases sitting between them. The CDR3 nucleotides read TGCAGTGCTTCCCGATCGGATACGCAGTATTTT. Protein sequence: CSASRSDTQYF.

The CDR3 DNA reads as TGTGCCATCAGTGAGGGGACTAGCGGACCCTACGAGCAGTACTTC. Its protein is CAISEGTSGPYEQYF. This chain connects TRBV10-3 to TRBJ2-7, with 11 bases fitting TRBD2. Germline CDR1 reads ENHRY; CDR2 reads SYGVKD. This CDR3 spans 15 amino acids. V lost 2 bases and J lost 2; bases outside the gene matches: 2.

A remark on this clonotype: A much larger clonotype is one base distant, so this may be a read error. This sequence joins TRBV9 and TRBJ2-1, with 11 bases matching TRBD2. Germline-derived CDR1 and CDR2 are SGDLS and YYNGEE. The CDR3 is 15 residues long. CDR3 sequence (DNA): TGTGCCGGCAGCCTCTTGACTAGCGGGAATAATGAGCAGTTCTTC. Translation gives CAGSLLTSGNNEQFF.